This T cell receptor beta chain was observed in a study of shared clonotypes between healthy human individuals. Ten immunoSEQ deep assay plates were used to sequence the DNA of unsorted PBMCs. Repertoires were generated with immunoSEQ multiplex PCR, while TCRdb's copy carries only in-frame clones and drops some. Of around 500,000 clones in the sample, 81% were seen once. CDR1 is LNHDA and CDR2 is SQIVND in the germline V gene (reference sequence). J gave up 7 bases and V 11 bases, and 9 bases lay outside the gene matches. The CDR3 loop spans 13 amino acids. This TCR was sampled from a middle-aged woman in good health. Some clones in this sample may be carry-over from other donors' samples. The sequenced sample consisted of PBMCs. The genes are TRBV19 and TRBJ2-1; 9 bases agree with TRBD1. The CDR3 spells CAGLQGARNEQFF. CDR3 nucleotides: TGTGCCGGATTACAGGGGGCAAGGAATGAGCAGTTCTTC.